The rows below give T cell receptor beta chains drawn from one sample of a study of memory CD4+ T cells and cytomegalovirus serostatus. Sequencing used immunoSEQ multiplex PCR; TCRdb keeps in-frame clones, though not all of them. The sample has some 48,000 clones; approximately 78% are singletons. Sequenced material: memory CD4+ T cells from blood. These receptors all come from an adult in good health and CMV-seronegative. Each CDR3 is given with its conserved first and last residue. The D gene is left open where the match is weak. Rows give clone size only sometimes, using once, few, many, or a class for an expanded clone.

length	D	V	size	J	CDR3	DNA
15	.	TRBV10-3	.	TRBJ2-7	CAISGDGGGIYEQYF	TGTGCCATCAGTGGAGACGGTGGGGGGATCTACGAGCAGTACTTC
15	.	TRBV27	.	TRBJ1-2	CASSLQGILGYGYTF	TGTGCCAGCAGTTTACAGGGGATCTTGGGTTATGGCTACACCTTC
13	.	TRBV6-1	.	TRBJ1-1	CASSWAGNTEAFF	TGTGCCAGCAGTTGGGCAGGGAACACTGAAGCTTTCTTT
16	.	TRBV7-8	.	TRBJ2-1	CASSLFLGLAPGEQFF	TGTGCCAGCAGCTTGTTTCTCGGATTAGCCCCTGGTGAGCAGTTCTTC
12	.	TRBV5-4	few	TRBJ1-4	CASSLYNEKLFF	TGTGCCAGCAGCTTGTATAATGAAAAACTGTTTTTT
14	.	TRBV5-1	.	TRBJ1-2	CASSFRGSDYGYTF	TGCGCCAGCAGCTTCAGGGGTTCGGACTATGGCTACACCTTC
15	.	TRBV30	once	TRBJ1-2	CAWSVRREDNYGYTF	TGTGCCTGGAGTGTAAGACGGGAGGATAACTATGGCTACACCTTC
14	.	TRBV5-1	.	TRBJ2-7	CASSLVAGPGEQYF	TGCGCCAGCAGCTTGGTGGCAGGGCCGGGCGAGCAGTACTTC
13	.	TRBV5-4	.	TRBJ2-7	CASSLGGRYEQYF	TGTGCCAGCAGCTTGGGGGGGCGGTACGAGCAGTACTTC
13	TRBD1	TRBV25-1	.	TRBJ1-2	CASGRTGAYGYTF	TGTGCCAGCGGCAGGACAGGGGCCTATGGCTACACCTTC
14	.	TRBV2	.	TRBJ1-5	CASSPGSNNQPQHF	TGTGCCAGCAGCCCTGGATCCAATAATCAGCCCCAGCATTTT
15	.	TRBV5-4	.	TRBJ2-6	CASSLGTRGANVLTF	TGTGCCAGCAGCTTGGGGACACGTGGGGCCAACGTCCTGACTTTC
16	.	TRBV7-9	.	TRBJ1-2	CASSSLQGENRYGYTF	TGTGCCAGCAGCTCCTTACAAGGGGAGAATCGGTATGGCTACACCTTC
10	.	TRBV7-8	.	TRBJ2-3	CASSGDTQYF	TGTGCCAGCAGCGGAGATACGCAGTATTTT
15	.	TRBV5-1	.	TRBJ1-1	CASSSPGSMNTEAFF	TGCGCCAGCAGCTCCCCGGGGTCTATGAACACTGAAGCTTTCTTT
14	.	TRBV10-2	.	TRBJ2-7	CASSETSKAYEQYF	TGCGCCAGCAGTGAGACATCTAAAGCCTACGAGCAGTACTTC
14	.	TRBV27	.	TRBJ1-6	CASSSPGLNSPLHF	TGTGCCAGCAGTTCCCCCGGGCTCAATTCACCCCTCCACTTT
14	TRBD1	TRBV5-1	.	TRBJ1-2	CASSFGQGDYGYTF	TGCGCCAGCAGCTTTGGACAGGGGGACTATGGCTACACCTTC
14	.	TRBV19	.	TRBJ1-4	CASRRGTDNEKLFF	TGTGCCAGCCGCCGGGGTACCGATAATGAAAAACTGTTTTTT
14	TRBD1	TRBV2	few	TRBJ2-5	CASSTRTGGETQYF	TGTGCCAGCAGTACCCGGACAGGCGGGGAGACCCAGTACTTC
14	.	TRBV7-9	many	TRBJ2-1	CASSLGGRGDEQFF	TGTGCCAGCAGCTTAGGGGGCAGAGGGGATGAGCAGTTCTTC
16	TRBD1	TRBV19	.	TRBJ2-6	CASRDRVRAGANVLTF	TGTGCCAGTAGGGACAGGGTGAGGGCTGGGGCCAACGTCCTGACTTTC
12	.	TRBV14	.	TRBJ1-2	CASSQGNYGYTF	TGTGCCAGCAGTCAGGGAAACTATGGCTACACCTTC
15	TRBD1	TRBV11-2	few	TRBJ1-5	CASSFRGFGNQPQHF	TGTGCCAGCAGCTTCAGGGGGTTTGGCAATCAGCCCCAGCATTTT
13	TRBD1	TRBV18	.	TRBJ1-2	CASSPRTGDGYTF	TGTGCCAGCTCACCAAGGACAGGGGATGGCTACACCTTC
12	.	TRBV28	.	TRBJ2-2	CASRTLTGELFF	TGTGCCAGCAGGACCCTAACCGGGGAGCTGTTTTTT
16	TRBD1	TRBV7-9	.	TRBJ1-1	CASSQGTGDIDTEAFF	TGTGCCAGCAGCCAAGGGACAGGGGATATAGACACTGAAGCTTTCTTT
14	.	TRBV6-1	.	TRBJ1-2	CASSEVAGTYGYTF	TGTGCCAGCAGTGAAGTTGCGGGGACCTATGGCTACACCTTC
13	.	TRBV6-5	.	TRBJ1-1	CASSYRLNTEAFF	TGTGCCAGCAGTTACAGATTGAACACTGAAGCTTTCTTT
14	.	TRBV21-1	.	TRBJ1-2	CASSNLSGGDRAGF	TGTGCCAGCAGCAACCTATCCGGAGGGGACAGGGCGGGATTC
15	.	TRBV25-1	.	TRBJ1-1	CASSAVGARGTEAFF	TGTGCCAGCAGTGCGGTAGGGGCCAGAGGCACTGAAGCTTTCTTT
15	.	TRBV30	.	TRBJ2-1	CAWRGGTGSYNEQFF	TGTGCCTGGAGGGGAGGGACAGGCTCCTACAATGAGCAGTTCTTC
15	TRBD1	TRBV6-5	.	TRBJ1-2	CASSRPGQGVYGYTF	TGTGCCAGCAGCCGACCGGGACAGGGGGTCTATGGCTACACCTTC
16	.	TRBV6-6	.	TRBJ1-3	CASSYSGQASGNTIYF	TGTGCCAGCAGTTATTCGGGACAAGCCTCTGGAAACACCATATATTTT
16	.	TRBV30	.	TRBJ1-1	CAWSEPLMSQNTEAFF	TGTGCCTGGAGCGAACCCCTAATGAGCCAGAACACTGAAGCTTTCTTT
14	.	TRBV7-2	.	TRBJ2-2	CASSKGRGIGELFF	TGTGCCAGCAGTAAGGGGCGGGGTATCGGGGAGCTGTTTTTT
16	TRBD2	TRBV10-3	.	TRBJ2-1	CAISESQGLADNEQFF	TGTGCCATCAGTGAGAGTCAGGGACTAGCGGACAATGAGCAGTTCTTC
17	TRBD1	TRBV4-1	medium-sized	TRBJ1-1	CASSHRDRGGLNTEAFF	TGCGCCAGCAGCCATAGGGACAGGGGGGGTTTGAACACTGAAGCTTTCTTT
15	.	TRBV28	.	TRBJ1-6	CASRTGSSYNSPLHF	TGTGCCAGCAGAACAGGGAGCTCCTATAATTCACCCCTCCACTTT
16	.	TRBV11-2	.	TRBJ1-6	CASSPLRNGLNSPLHF	TGTGCCAGCAGCCCGTTAAGGAATGGCCTTAATTCACCCCTCCACTTC
17	TRBD1	TRBV11-2	.	TRBJ1-2	CASSATKLGQAITGYTF	TGTGCCAGCAGCGCTACTAAACTCGGACAGGCAATAACTGGCTACACCTTC
14	.	TRBV6-5	.	TRBJ2-4	CASSSDQAKNIQYF	TGTGCCAGCAGCTCCGATCAGGCCAAAAACATTCAGTACTTC
17	TRBD1	TRBV5-4	.	TRBJ1-2	CASRAAPGQGDHYGYTF	TGTGCCAGCAGAGCCGCCCCTGGACAGGGGGATCACTATGGCTACACCTTC
14	.	TRBV7-2	.	TRBJ2-7	CASSLRTQAYEQYF	TGTGCCAGCAGCTTACGCACCCAGGCCTACGAGCAGTACTTC
14	.	TRBV30	.	TRBJ2-5	CAWKQGLRGETQYF	TGTGCCTGGAAGCAGGGTCTGCGCGGGGAGACCCAGTACTTC
14	.	TRBV25-1	.	TRBJ1-2	CASSGAGQHYGYTF	TGTGCCAGCAGTGGCGCGGGTCAGCACTATGGCTACACCTTC
14	.	TRBV9	.	TRBJ2-3	CASSVAGRTDTQYF	TGTGCCAGCAGCGTAGCGGGTCGCACAGATACGCAGTATTTT
19	TRBD2	TRBV11-2	.	TRBJ2-1	CASSLGTSGRLSSYNEQFF	TGTGCCAGCAGCTTAGGGACTAGCGGGAGGCTGAGCTCCTACAATGAGCAGTTCTTC
17	TRBD2	TRBV15	.	TRBJ2-7	CATSRTSWGRGSYEQYF	TGTGCCACCAGCAGGACTAGCTGGGGGAGGGGCTCCTACGAGCAGTACTTC